Reported below is one T cell receptor (beta chain). No antigen is known for it. Its ends do not fully match the called genes, so a read error is possible. This sample is drawn from a study of cytomegalovirus exposure and HLA in healthy donors. Overall study: Researchers found that roughly 81% of 350 to 500 genotyped donors fell within the Caucasian-associated ancestry cluster. General observations from the study: When analyzed later, a missense DCLRE1C variant was found to be linked to TCR beta V- and J-gene trimming. Presence/absence analyses supposed approximately even sequencing depth among donors. In a later analysis, several top co-occurrence clusters appeared linked to parvovirus B19, influenza, CMV and Epstein-Barr virus.

This CDR3 region has 15 residues. Germline CDR1 reads SEHNR; CDR2 reads FQNEAQ (reference sequence). Both 60 Vbeta primers and 13 Jbeta primers went into the PCR. Repertoires were generated with immunoSEQ multiplex PCR, while TCRdb's copy carries only in-frame clones and drops some. This table holds about 110,000 clones, about three quarters found once. The clonotype comes from a woman in her sixties in good health and CMV-seropositive. V is TRBV7-9 and J is TRBJ2-7, with TRBD1 identical over 7 bases. Sequenced material: PBMCs. CDR3 in DNA: TGTTCCAGCAGCTCCAAATACGGGGACAGCTACGAGCAGTACTTC. Translated: CSSSSKYGDSYEQYF.